One sample yielded the 21 T cell receptor beta chains listed below, sequenced in a study of T cells after yellow fever vaccination. TCRdb re-analysed the 5' RACE reads in MiXCR, keeping a single row per CDR3 protein. The data contain some 96,000 distinct CDR3 sequences, almost 9% of them singletons. Sequenced here: CD8+ T cells not binding an NS4B(214-222) dextramer, sorted from PBMCs, sampled more than 13 days after the first yellow fever vaccination. The origin of the receptors is a man aged 18 to 29 who received the YFV17D yellow fever vaccine.

This clonotype was recorded many times. V is TRBV4-2 and J is TRBJ2-3, with D perhaps matching TRBD2 (5 bases). The germline V gene encodes CDR1 LGHNA and CDR2 YNFKEQ. The CDR3 runs 15 residues. V was shortened by 1 base and J by 10 bases, with 18 bases between the two germline ends. In nucleotides, the CDR3 is TGTGCCAGCAGCCAAGCGAGCCCCCCAGAAGCGGCGCAGTATTTT. Translated: CASSQASPPEAAQYF.

This clonotype came up a few times. The rearrangement links TRBV6-5 to TRBJ2-2; D perhaps matches TRBD2 (6 bases). Germline lookup yields CDR1 MNHEY and CDR2 SVGAGI. Trimming removed 2 bases from V and 8 bases from J, with 9 bases in between. The CDR3 has 13 residues. The CDR3 nucleotides are TGTGCCAGCAGTTACACTAGCCTGGGGGAGCTGTTTTTT. Translating it yields CASSYTSLGELFF.

This clonotype was observed a few times. The CDR3 is CASSSRSTLGQETQYF. CDR3 nucleotides: TGTGCCAGCAGTTCCCGGTCAACTCTTGGGCAAGAGACCCAGTACTTC. V gene TRBV7-9 combines with J gene TRBJ2-5; no definite D call. With 6 bases removed from V and 2 bases from J, the gap between germline ends came to 19 bases. CDR3 size: 16 residues. Germline V gene lookup returns CDR1 SEHNR and CDR2 FQNEAQ (reference sequence).

The chain uses TRBV20-1 and TRBJ1-5; TRBD1 is a possible D gene (5 bases). The CDR3 spans 12 residues. Germline V gene sequence: CDR1 DFQATT, CDR2 SNEGSKA (reference sequence). Trimming took off 6 bases at V and 1 base at J, with 7 bases between the two ends. CDR3 loop: CSAQDSNQPQHF. Here the CDR3 DNA reads TGCAGTGCACAGGACAGCAATCAGCCCCAGCATTTT.

The rearrangement links TRBV5-1 to TRBJ2-7; 7 bases are shared with TRBD2. Germline loops: CDR1 SGHRS, CDR2 YFSETQ. Trimming removed 0 bases from V and 3 bases from J; junction bases left unmatched: 3. The CDR3 extends over 14 amino acids. CDR3 coding DNA: TGCGCCAGCAGCTTGGCGGGGGGAGTCTACGAGCAGTACTTC. Its translation is CASSLAGGVYEQYF.

The table lists this clonotype with a few counts. V usage is TRBV7-9 and J usage is TRBJ2-6, with D perhaps TRBD2 (5 bases). The ends were cut back, 3 bases at V and 3 bases at J, with 12 bases in the middle. The CDR3 runs to 16 residues. CDR1 is SEHNR, CDR2 FQNEAQ, per germline (reference sequence). CDR3 residues: CASSFWGDGGANVLTF. Written as DNA, the CDR3 is TGTGCCAGCAGCTTTTGGGGAGATGGTGGGGCCAACGTCCTGACTTTC.

In the case of this clonotype: Possible read error: a much larger clone is one base away. This chain links TRBV5-1 with TRBJ1-1; weak D call: TRBD1 (5 bases). This CDR3 has 12 amino acids. The V gene's germline CDR1 is SGHRS and CDR2 YFSETQ. The CDR3 nucleotides read TGCACCAGCAGCCGCGGGGGACCTGAAGCTTTCTTT. The encoded protein is CTSSRGGPEAFF.

J is TRBJ1-5 and V is TRBV7-9, with D possibly being TRBD1 (5 bases). Looked up from germline, CDR1 is SEHNR and CDR2 is FQNEAQ (reference sequence). The CDR3 loop spans 17 amino acids. V was trimmed by 0 bases and J by 3 bases, leaving 15 bases between them. The CDR3 is CASSLAPSGGNNQPQHF. The CDR3 DNA is TGTGCCAGCAGCTTAGCCCCCTCGGGGGGGAACAATCAGCCCCAGCATTTT.

This clonotype was recorded a few times. V usage is TRBV7-9 and J usage is TRBJ2-7; a possible D gene is TRBD1 (5 bases). Germline V gene data show CDR1 as SEHNR and CDR2 as FQNEAQ (reference sequence). The V end was cut by 4 bases, the J end by 0 bases, with 10 bases between. This CDR3 has 14 amino acids. The chain's CDR3 is CASSSTEISYEQYV. DNA for the CDR3: TGTGCCAGCAGCTCGACAGAGATCTCCTACGAGCAGTACGTC.

This clonotype was counted between two and nine times. V gene TRBV4-1 combines with J gene TRBJ1-3; perhaps TRBD1 as D (6 bases). Germline V gene data show CDR1 as MGHRA and CDR2 as YSYEKL. V was shortened by 2 bases and J by 1 base, with 15 bases between the two germline ends. The CDR3 extends over 17 amino acids. The CDR3 here is CASSQRQGGGSGNTIYF. CDR3 bases: TGCGCCAGCAGCCAACGCCAGGGAGGGGGTTCTGGAAACACCATATATTTT.

V is TRBV4-2 and J is TRBJ2-3; the match to TRBD2 covers 8 bases. The CDR3 runs 17 residues. Germline V gene data show CDR1 as LGHNA and CDR2 as YNFKEQ. V lost 3 bases, J lost 6 bases, and 14 bases stayed unmatched. This CDR3 is CASSHEWTSSEVDTQYF. The CDR3 coding sequence is TGTGCCAGCAGCCATGAATGGACTAGCTCGGAGGTCGATACGCAGTATTTT.

The J gene is TRBJ2-1, the V gene TRBV6-5; TRBD1 might be the D (6 bases). Germline V gene lookup returns CDR1 MNHEY and CDR2 SVGAGI. V lost 2 bases and J 7 bases, leaving 9 bases between the germline ends. This CDR3 region has 13 residues. Here the CDR3 reads CASSYGGLNEQFF. The CDR3 DNA reads as TGTGCCAGCAGTTACGGGGGCCTGAATGAGCAGTTCTTC.

This clonotype was seen only a few times. Given a much more abundant clone one base away, this may be a read error. The chain carries TRBV6-5 and TRBJ1-1; the D gene is possibly TRBD1 (5 bases). V was clipped by 2 bases and J by 1 base, with 5 bases between them. Germline V gene sequence: CDR1 MNHEY, CDR2 SVGAGI. CDR3 size: 13 residues. CDR3 bases: TGTGCCAGCAGTTACAGGGGGAACACTGAAGCTTTCTTT. Its protein product is CASSYRGNTEAFF.

This clonotype was observed a handful of times. V usage is TRBV6-5 and J usage is TRBJ2-5; D possibly corresponds to TRBD2 (6 bases). V lost 2 bases to trimming and J lost 1 base, with 11 bases between them. Looked up from germline, CDR1 is MNHEY and CDR2 is SVGAGI. CDR3 length equals 15 residues. CDR3 nucleotides: TGTGCCAGCAGTTACGGGGGGTCTGTCCAAGAGACCCAGTACTTC. This sequence encodes CASSYGGSVQETQYF.

This chain joins TRBV7-9 and TRBJ1-1; 12 nucleotides match TRBD1. The CDR3 has 15 amino acids. Looked up from germline, CDR1 is SEHNR and CDR2 is FQNEAQ (reference sequence). J was trimmed by 2 bases and V by 5 bases; bases with no gene match: 3. CDR3 loop: CASSEGQGANTEAFF. The CDR3 bases are TGTGCCAGCAGCGAGGGACAGGGGGCAAACACTGAAGCTTTCTTT.

The chain carries TRBV19 and TRBJ2-7, with D perhaps assigned TRBD1 or TRBD2 (5 bases each). Germline lookup yields CDR1 LNHDA and CDR2 SQIVND (reference sequence). The CDR3 runs 14 residues. The V end lost 3 bases, the J end lost 2 bases, and 11 bases lay between the germline ends. The CDR3 bases are TGTGCCAGTAGTATTAAGGGGACCCCCTACGAGCAGTACTTC. Translation: CASSIKGTPYEQYF.

The chain recombines TRBV7-2 with TRBJ2-1, with unresolved D. Germline lookup yields CDR1 SGHTA and CDR2 FQGNSA. CDR3 size: 15 residues. Trimming left V 5 bases short and J 5 bases short, with 16 bases between. The CDR3 region has the DNA TGTGCCAGCAGCCCACTGGCCGGGCCTCACAATGAGCAGTTCTTC. Translated: CASSPLAGPHNEQFF.

The chain carries TRBV5-5 and TRBJ2-5; the D call may be TRBD1 or TRBD2 (5 bases each). The CDR3 covers 16 residues. Trimming shortened V by 1 base and J by 7 bases, and 20 bases separated the two germline ends. CDR1 is SGHKS and CDR2 is YYEKEE in the germline V gene (reference sequence). This CDR3 is CASSLSGTPVRVTQYF. CDR3 nucleotide sequence: TGTGCCAGCAGCTTGTCCGGGACGCCGGTTAGGGTGACCCAGTACTTC.

This clonotype was observed a few times. The chain links TRBV27 to TRBJ1-5; 8 bases agree with TRBD1. V lost 3 bases to trimming and J lost 7 bases; unmatched junction nucleotides: 8. Germline V gives CDR1 MNHEY, CDR2 SMNVEV (reference sequence). CDR3 length: 15 residues. The CDR3 is CASSLRQGAKQPQHF. The CDR3 DNA is TGTGCCAGCAGTTTGCGCCAGGGGGCGAAACAGCCCCAGCATTTT.

The chain couples TRBV21-1 to TRBJ2-3; no check of the table's D call, TRBD1, against the DNA was made. TRBV21-1 is a pseudogene locus. CDR3 length: 18 amino acids. CDR3 nucleotides: TGTGCCAGCAGCAAAGCGCAAACCGAGGATTCGGGGGGAGATACGCAGTATTTT. It encodes CASSKAQTEDSGGDTQYF.

This clonotype was seen a few times. This chain uses TRBV29-1 with TRBJ1-1; no clear D. This CDR3 region has 13 residues. Germline-derived CDR1 and CDR2 are SQVTM and ANQGSEA. Trimming stripped 4 bases from V and 0 bases from J, with 9 bases between. The CDR3 DNA reads TGCAGCGTTGTTGATAAGGTGAACACTGAAGCTTTCTTT. This codes for CSVVDKVNTEAFF.